This entry concerns a single TCR beta chain. It has no known antigen specificity. Base qualities are not at hand, and no much larger clone is one base apart. TCR CDR3 regions were amplified from genomic DNA by multiplex PCR using the deep immunoSEQ assay. Extracted genomic DNA from each cell subset was spread evenly across all wells of several immunoSEQ 96-well plates, with each plate serving as a replicate. For unsorted PBMC, 300 to 350 ng genomic DNA, equal to roughly 33,000 T cell genomes, was loaded into each replicate PCR. Ten immunoSEQ deep assay plates were used to sequence the unsorted PBMC genomic DNA. Purified libraries were quantified with a Qubit 3.0 fluorometer, sized on a Bioanalyzer 2100, and re-quantified with the KAPA Library Quantification kit. Each immunoSEQ 96-well plate was sequenced on its own single-read 150-cycle Illumina NextSeq 550 flow cell. Processing in the source paper ran as follows. The immunoSEQ output contained only junctional sequences without quality scores, so filtering could not match that applied to full-length reads. To assign V/J genes and CDR3, sequences were annotated using PyIR, a Python wrapper for IgBLAST v1.9, with IMGT germline references. Reads were removed for weak V/J assignments (E-value above 1e-6), missing CDR3, stop codons, out-of-frame junctions, or ambiguous translated residues. V3J clonotypes were defined as sequences sharing the same inferred V gene, J gene, and CDR3 amino acid sequence. Percentage overlap between repertoires was computed as shared unique clonotypes divided by the size of the smaller repertoire. Repertoire richness was assessed with RTK rarefaction, the Chao1 estimator, and Recon v2.1 estimates of unobserved clonotypes. TCRdb took this table from immuneACCESS and kept in-frame rearrangements with V and J called. Such tables lack part of the clones; where checked against another copy, unresolved V genes explain under half of the gap, and the rest is unexplained. V and J calls plus clone size are reproduced from that table; the DNA served to infer D and trimming. This sample is represented by about 500,000 clones; 60% to 80% of them were singletons. Of the sample, 12% falls within the top ten clones.

The CDR3 runs 17 residues from the cysteine to the phenylalanine. The CDR3 DNA has 51 bases and is translated from base 1. V loses 5 bases at its end and J loses 4 bases; junction bases beyond the gene matches: 7. Sequences SGHTA (CDR1) and FQGTGA (CDR2) are obtained from the germline V gene. The donors were healthy, HIV-negative adults with no recently reported acute infections or vaccinations. All donors were Caucasian adults living in Nashville, Tennessee, USA. For unsorted samples, tens of millions of PBMCs were counted, and genomic DNA was extracted using the QIAamp DNA Blood Mini kit. Blood was obtained by leukapheresis, after which PBMCs were separated by Ficoll-Histopaque density gradient centrifugation and cryopreserved in liquid nitrogen vapor phase. This entry is derived from a study of shared clonotypes between healthy human individuals (dated by TCRdb to between 2020 and 2021). In terms of the full investigation: The cohort included a few men and a couple of women between 18 and 49 years of age. To estimate repertoire size and how much clonotype sharing occurs between individuals, the study deeply sequenced the blood TCR repertoires of 5 or 6 healthy adults. To increase sequencing depth and limit assay-specific biases, TCR repertoire library preparation and sequencing were carried out by different laboratories using diverse techniques. Between about 0.9 and 8.9 billion PBMCs per donor were obtained by leukapheresis. What the work shows at the level of the full study, not this receptor alone: Pairwise subsampling indicated that sequencing depth was expected to affect the degree of clonotype sharing among donors. Because the study included only a small number of donors, the genetic and exposure-history diversity represented was limited. Sampling was restricted to blood, and TCR repertoires in tissue are likely to differ from TCR repertoires in blood.

The rearrangement joined TRBV7-3 to TRBJ2-3; 15 bases in between match TRBD2. The sequencing sample was made of PBMCs. This TCR was recovered from a woman in her thirties or forties in good health. Some clones in this sample may be carry-over from other donors' samples. This receptor has the CDR3 CASSLRTSGRAPDTQYF. The nucleotides are TGTGCCAGCAGCCTCCGGACTAGCGGGAGGGCCCCAGATACGCAGTATTTT. Outside the CDR3, residues come from the reference TRBV7-3 and TRBJ2-3 proteins, so the full variable domain is: GAGVSQTPSNKVTEKGKYVELRCDPISGHTALYWYRQSLGQGPEFLIYFQGTGAADDSGLPNDRFFAVRPEGSVSTLKIQRTERGDSAVYLCASSLRTSGRAPDTQYFGPGTRLTVL.